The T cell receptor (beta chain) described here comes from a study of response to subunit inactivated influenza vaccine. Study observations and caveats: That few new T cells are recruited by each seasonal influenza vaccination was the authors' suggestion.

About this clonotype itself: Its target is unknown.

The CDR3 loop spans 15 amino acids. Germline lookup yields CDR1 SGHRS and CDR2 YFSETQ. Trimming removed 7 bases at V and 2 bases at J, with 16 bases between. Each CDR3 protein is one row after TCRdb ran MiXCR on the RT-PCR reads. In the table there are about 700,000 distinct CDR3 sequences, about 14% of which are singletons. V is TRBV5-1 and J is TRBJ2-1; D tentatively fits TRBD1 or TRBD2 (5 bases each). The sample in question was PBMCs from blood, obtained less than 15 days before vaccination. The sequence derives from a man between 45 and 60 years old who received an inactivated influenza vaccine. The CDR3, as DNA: TGCGCCAGCGGCCCGGGGACGGACGCCTACAATGAGCAGTTCTTC. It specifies CASGPGTDAYNEQFF.